One and the same sample provided the 22 T cell receptor beta chains below, sequenced in a study of blood T cell repertoires in COVID-19. Sequencing used immunoSEQ multiplex PCR; TCRdb keeps in-frame clones, though not all of them. The profile covers 150,000 or so clones, with over 65% appearing a single time and approximately 5% taken by the ten largest. What was sequenced was peripheral blood. The receptors stem from a woman at least 80 years old with active or convalescent COVID-19.

This sequence joins TRBV5-1 and TRBJ1-1, with 8 bases matching TRBD1. V lost 1 base and J lost 2; bases outside the gene matches: 10. CDR3 length: 17 residues. Germline V CDR1 and CDR2: SGHRS, YFSETQ. CDR3 bases: TGCGCCAGCAGCTTGTTAGGACAGGGAAGGGTTAACACTGAAGCTTTCTTT. This encodes CASSLLGQGRVNTEAFF.

This clone turned up a few times. The chain carries TRBV30 and TRBJ1-1, with TRBD1 matching 7 bases. Germline assignment: CDR1 GTSNPN and CDR2 SVGIG (reference sequence). The CDR3 spans 13 residues. J was trimmed by 9 bases and V by 3 bases; bases with no gene match: 10. DNA of the CDR3: TGTGCCTGGAGGACAGGGCTGATAAACCAAGCTTTCTTT. It codes for CAWRTGLINQAFF. Together with reference TRBV30 and TRBJ1-1, the CDR3 gives the full variable domain: SQTIHQWPATLVQPVGSPLSLECTVEGTSNPNLYWYRQAAGRGLQLLFYSVGIGQISSEVPQNLSASRPQDRQFILSSKKLLLSDSGFYLCAWRTGLINQAFFGQGTRLTVV.

The chain has TRBV7-9 and TRBJ2-5; 7 positions match TRBD2. The trim removed 5 bases at V and 4 bases at J, leaving 10 bases unmatched. Per germline, CDR1 SEHNR and CDR2 FQNEAQ (reference sequence). The CDR3 has 15 residues. The CDR3 protein is CASSRMGGGGETQYF. The CDR3 nucleotides read TGTGCCAGCAGCAGAATGGGCGGGGGAGGAGAGACCCAGTACTTC.

The chain carries TRBV5-1 and TRBJ1-2, with no clear D. This CDR3 region has 12 residues. Per germline, CDR1 SGHRS and CDR2 YFSETQ. V gave up 2 bases and J gave up 6 bases, with 8 bases separating them. The CDR3 DNA reads TGCGCCAGCAGCTTATCCGGTGATGGCTACACCTTC. It specifies CASSLSGDGYTF.

CDR3 in DNA: TGTGCCAGCAGCTTCGGACGGGGGAACACTGAAGCTTTCTTT. This translates into CASSFGRGNTEAFF. The chain uses TRBV14 and TRBJ1-1, with D hard to call. CDR1 and CDR2 from the germline V gene are SGHDN and FVKESK. Deletions cut 5 bases from V and 1 base from J, with 11 bases between. This CDR3 has 14 amino acids.

The chain links TRBV6-6 to TRBJ1-5; unclear D gene. The germline V and J ends were trimmed by 2 bases and 3 bases, with 8 bases remaining between them. Germline lookup yields CDR1 MNHNY and CDR2 SVGAGI (reference sequence). This CDR3 has 14 amino acids. The chain's CDR3 is CASSYVEFNQPQHF. In DNA, the CDR3 is TGTGCCAGCAGTTACGTGGAGTTCAATCAGCCCCAGCATTTT.

The genes are TRBV5-4 and TRBJ1-1; D ambiguous. The CDR3 is 15 residues long. Germline CDR1 is SGHNT and CDR2 is YYREEE (reference sequence). V shed 4 bases and J shed 10 bases, with 23 bases lying between them. CDR3 DNA sequence: TGTGCCAGCAGCCCCCCAACCGGCCCCCCTGCAGGAGCTTTCTTT. Translated: CASSPPTGPPAGAFF.

The chain joins TRBV18 to TRBJ2-7, with 7 bases fitting TRBD1. This CDR3 is built from 14 residues. Germline CDR1 KGHSH, CDR2 LQKENI. Trimming cost V 4 bases and J 2 bases; bases outside gene matches: 5. The CDR3 coding sequence is TGTGCCAGCTCACGGGGACAGATAACCTACGAGCAGTACTTC. Translating gives CASSRGQITYEQYF. Full variable domain (outside the CDR3, taken from reference TRBV18 and TRBJ2-7): NAGVMQNPRHLVRRRGQEARLRCSPMKGHSHVYWYRQLPEEGLKFMVYLQKENIIDESGMPKERFSAEFPKEGPSILRIQQVVRGDSAAYFCASSRGQITYEQYFGPGTRLTVT.

This rearrangement joins TRBV11-2 to TRBJ1-2; D uncertain. CDR1 is SGHAT, CDR2 FQNNGV, per germline. The CDR3 extends over 12 amino acids. V was shortened by 5 bases and J by 8 bases, with 12 bases between the two germline ends. CDR3 coding DNA: TGTGCCAGCAGCCTTGGGCCCACAGGCTACACCTTC. It is translated as CASSLGPTGYTF.

The chain has TRBV9 and TRBJ2-3; 7 bases agree with TRBD2. J gave up 1 base and V 3 bases, and 8 bases lay outside the gene matches. The CDR3 spans 16 residues. Germline V CDR1 and CDR2: SGDLS, YYNGEE. The CDR3 loop is CASSAPGGVGTDTQYF. The CDR3 nucleotides are TGTGCCAGCAGCGCCCCGGGGGGAGTCGGCACAGATACGCAGTATTTT.

V and J are TRBV6-2 or TRBV6-3 and TRBJ2-1, with unresolved D. V lost 4 bases and J lost 10, with 11 bases in between. CDR3 length: 12 amino acids. The V gene's germline CDR1 is MNHEY and CDR2 SVGEGT. CDR3 nucleotide sequence: TGTGCCAGCAGTTTGGGCGTTGGGGAGCAGTTCTTC. Its translation is CASSLGVGEQFF.

The chain links TRBV18 to TRBJ2-7, with 8 bases identical to TRBD2. The CDR3 is made up of 14 amino acids. The V gene end was trimmed by 3 bases and the J gene end by 3 bases; junction bases not matched to a gene: 4. From germline, CDR1 is KGHSH and CDR2 LQKENI. DNA of the CDR3: TGTGCCAGCTCACCCGGAAGCGGGGGCTACGAGCAGTACTTC. Its protein is CASSPGSGGYEQYF.

The chain is built from TRBV2 and TRBJ1-2; 7 bases match TRBD1. Germline V lookup: CDR1 SNHLY, CDR2 FYNNEI. V dropped 5 bases and J dropped 4; count of bases not matched to a gene: 7. CDR3 length: 14 residues. Here the CDR3 reads CASSRDRSSYGYTF. In DNA, the CDR3 is TGTGCCAGCAGTAGGGACAGATCCTCCTATGGCTACACCTTC. The variable domain in full, completed from reference TRBV2 and TRBJ1-2, reads EPEVTQTPSHQVTQMGQEVILRCVPISNHLYFYWYRQILGQKVEFLVSFYNNEISEKSEIFDDQFSVERPDGSNFTLKIRSTKLEDSAMYFCASSRDRSSYGYTFGSGTRLTVV.

This clone has only one observation. The genes are TRBV19 and TRBJ1-1; TRBD1 might be the D (6 bases). The CDR3 has 14 amino acids. Trimming stripped 7 bases from V and 7 bases from J, with 19 bases between. Germline assignment: CDR1 LNHDA and CDR2 SQIVND (reference sequence). The CDR3 spells CASNRVGALGEAFF. The DNA for the CDR3 is TGTGCCAGTAACAGGGTGGGGGCACTCGGTGAAGCTTTCTTT.

This clone was found a few times. The gene calls are TRBV4-1 and TRBJ1-4, with D possibly being TRBD1 (5 bases). Germline lookup yields CDR1 MGHRA and CDR2 YSYEKL. The V end lost 1 base, the J end lost 4 bases, and 10 bases lay between the germline ends. There are 15 residues in the CDR3. Here the CDR3 reads CASSQGGARNEKLFF. In DNA, the CDR3 is TGCGCCAGCAGCCAAGGGGGCGCACGTAATGAAAAACTGTTTTTT.

V gene TRBV30 combines with J gene TRBJ1-1; possibly TRBD1 for D (5 bases). Germline V gene lookup returns CDR1 GTSNPN and CDR2 SVGIG (reference sequence). Trimming cost V 4 bases and J 0 bases, with 15 bases left between them. The CDR3 loop spans 15 amino acids. The CDR3 region is CAWTQGRAMNTEAFF. The CDR3 nucleotides read TGTGCCTGGACTCAGGGCCGGGCAATGAACACTGAAGCTTTCTTT. Full variable domain (outside the CDR3, taken from reference TRBV30 and TRBJ1-1): SQTIHQWPATLVQPVGSPLSLECTVEGTSNPNLYWYRQAAGRGLQLLFYSVGIGQISSEVPQNLSASRPQDRQFILSSKKLLLSDSGFYLCAWTQGRAMNTEAFFGQGTRLTVV.

This chain connects TRBV28 to TRBJ1-5; 7 bases are a match to TRBD1. The CDR3 is 16 residues long. Per the germline V gene, CDR1 is MDHEN and CDR2 is SYDVKM. V lost 8 bases, J lost 3 bases, and 13 bases stayed unmatched. Here the CDR3 DNA reads TGTGCCAGCGGTAGAGGGGGCGTTACGGCCAATCAGCCCCAGCATTTT. As protein: CASGRGGVTANQPQHF.

V and J are TRBV28 and TRBJ2-1; 11 positions match TRBD2. This CDR3 spans 16 amino acids. Germline-derived CDR1 and CDR2 are MDHEN and SYDVKM. After removal of 6 bases from V and 7 bases from J, the junction contained 11 bases not matched to a gene. CDR3 protein: CASSPYGTSGFNEQFF. Here the CDR3 DNA reads TGTGCCAGCAGCCCCTACGGGACTAGCGGTTTTAATGAGCAGTTCTTC.

This chain links TRBV15 with TRBJ1-2; D not resolved. The germline CDR1 and CDR2 sequences are LNHNV and YYDKDF (reference sequence). This CDR3 has 14 amino acids. V lost 0 bases to trimming and J lost 0 bases, with 5 bases between them. CDR3 bases: TGTGCCACCAGCAGAGATGTAGCTAACTATGGCTACACCTTC. Protein product: CATSRDVANYGYTF.

This clone was detected ten times or more. This specimen includes other DNA sequences encoding the same CDR3. The V and J genes are TRBV5-1 and TRBJ2-7, with a tentative D call TRBD2 (7 bases). Germline assignment: CDR1 SGHRS and CDR2 YFSETQ. Trimming took off 0 bases at V and 3 bases at J, with 10 bases between the two ends. The CDR3 length is 14 residues. CDR3 sequence: CASSLGGGYYEQYF. The CDR3 DNA reads as TGCGCCAGCAGCTTGGGCGGGGGCTACTACGAGCAGTACTTC.

This clone was observed a few times. This chain uses TRBV30 with TRBJ1-2; 8 bases fit TRBD1. Germline V CDR1 and CDR2: GTSNPN, SVGIG (reference sequence). The CDR3 is 16 residues long. After removal of 3 bases from V and 2 bases from J, the junction contained 11 bases not matched to a gene. The CDR3 coding sequence is TGTGCCTGGAGGATTGAAGAGGACAGGGAGAACTATGGCTACACCTTC. It encodes CAWRIEEDRENYGYTF.

The chain employs TRBV6-2 or TRBV6-3 and TRBJ1-1, with D perhaps TRBD1 (6 bases). Germline loops: CDR1 MNHEY, CDR2 SVGEGT. With 4 bases removed from V and 9 bases from J, the gap between germline ends came to 9 bases. This CDR3 has 11 residues. The CDR3 sequence is CASSLQGKAFF. As DNA, the CDR3 is TGTGCCAGCAGTTTACAGGGAAAAGCTTTCTTT.